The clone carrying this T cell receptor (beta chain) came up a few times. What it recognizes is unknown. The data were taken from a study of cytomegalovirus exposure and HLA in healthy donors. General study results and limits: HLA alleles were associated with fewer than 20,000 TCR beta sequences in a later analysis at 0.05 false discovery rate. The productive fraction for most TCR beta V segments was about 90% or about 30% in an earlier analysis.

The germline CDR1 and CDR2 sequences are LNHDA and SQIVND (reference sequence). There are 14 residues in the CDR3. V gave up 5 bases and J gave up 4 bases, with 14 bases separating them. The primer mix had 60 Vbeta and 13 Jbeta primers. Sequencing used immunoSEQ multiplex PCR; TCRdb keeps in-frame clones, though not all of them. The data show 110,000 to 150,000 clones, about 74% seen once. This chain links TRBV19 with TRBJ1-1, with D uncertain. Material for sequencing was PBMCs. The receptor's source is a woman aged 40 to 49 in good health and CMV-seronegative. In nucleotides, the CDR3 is TGTGCCAGTAGTTTCCCCAAGGAGGGCACTGAAGCTTTCTTT. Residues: CASSFPKEGTEAFF.